Listed here are 29 T cell receptor beta chains from one sample, sequenced in a study of T cell responses to AZD1222 COVID-19 vaccine. Produced via immunoSEQ multiplex PCR; TCRdb's table is partial and in-frame only. The data show over 110,000 clones, 92% seen once. The source material was peripheral blood, sampled on day 0 of AZD1222 vaccination. These receptors all stem from an adult in good health.

This clone was picked up one time. The chain is built from TRBV5-1 and TRBJ1-1; 10 nucleotides agree with TRBD1. The length of the CDR3 is 16 residues. V lost 4 bases and J lost 6; bases outside the gene matches: 12. Per germline, CDR1 SGHRS and CDR2 YFSETQ. CDR3 region: CASSANSGQGSSEAFF. CDR3 in DNA: TGCGCCAGCAGCGCAAACTCGGGACAGGGGAGCTCTGAAGCTTTCTTT.

CDR3 sequence reads: CASSPEASTEAFF. In DNA, the CDR3 is TGTGCCAGCTCACCGGAGGCCTCCACTGAAGCTTTCTTT. The genes are TRBV18 and TRBJ1-1; no reliable D call. Trimming shortened V by 3 bases and J by 4 bases, and 9 bases separated the two germline ends. Germline CDR1 and CDR2: KGHSH and LQKENI. The CDR3 runs 13 residues.

This clone was counted between two and nine times. The chain recombines TRBV4-3 with TRBJ2-2; possible D gene TRBD2, 5 bases. V gave up 0 bases and J gave up 0 bases, with 8 bases separating them. There are 16 residues in the CDR3. The germline V gene encodes CDR1 LGHNA and CDR2 YSLEER. CDR3 DNA sequence: TGCGCCAGCAGCCAAGAAGGGAGCGCGAACACCGGGGAGCTGTTTTTT. This codes for CASSQEGSANTGELFF.

The chain has TRBV28 and TRBJ2-6; D ambiguous. Germline CDR1 is MDHEN and CDR2 is SYDVKM. V dropped 1 base and J dropped 2 bases, with 12 bases sitting between them. This CDR3 spans 17 amino acids. The CDR3 DNA reads as TGTGCCAGCAGTTTATTTTCCCCCGGACCTGGGGCCAACGTCCTGACTTTC. Translated: CASSLFSPGPGANVLTF. The variable domain in full, with the rest retrieved from reference TRBV28 and TRBJ2-6, is DVKVTQSSRYLVKRTGEKVFLECVQDMDHENMFWYRQDPGLGLRLIYFSYDVKMKEKGDIPEGYSVSREKKERFSLILESASTNQTSMYLCASSLFSPGPGANVLTFGAGSRLTVL.

V usage is TRBV5-6 and J usage is TRBJ1-1, with D perhaps matching TRBD1 (6 bases). The CDR3 loop spans 13 amino acids. V was trimmed by 5 bases and J by 5 bases, leaving 13 bases between them. Germline CDR1 reads SGHDT; CDR2 reads YYEEEE. CDR3 nucleotides: TGTGCCAGCAGTTTACAGGGTGGGACTGAAGCTTTCTTT. Translating gives CASSLQGGTEAFF.

V and J are TRBV27 and TRBJ2-2; D remains unclear. Germline V gene lookup returns CDR1 MNHEY and CDR2 SMNVEV (reference sequence). The CDR3 extends over 13 amino acids. The V and J ends lost 8 bases and 4 bases respectively, with 11 bases between them. The CDR3 nucleotides are TGTGCCAGCCGAGTCGTGGGCACCGGGGAGCTGTTTTTT. Translated, it gives CASRVVGTGELFF.

V gene TRBV27 combines with J gene TRBJ1-1; TRBD1 matches 7 bases. Trimming cost V 4 bases and J 5 bases; bases outside gene matches: 10. CDR1 and CDR2 (germline): MNHEY, SMNVEV (reference sequence). The CDR3 is 15 amino acids. The CDR3 DNA follows: TGTGCCAGCAGTTCCACGTCCAGGGGGAGAACTGAAGCTTTCTTT. Translation: CASSSTSRGRTEAFF.

J is TRBJ2-7 and V is TRBV19; TRBD2 might be the D (5 bases). The V end lost 10 bases, the J end lost 1 base, and 17 bases lay between the germline ends. This CDR3 is 14 amino acids long. From germline, CDR1 is LNHDA and CDR2 SQIVND (reference sequence). For the CDR3, the DNA is TGTGCCACCACCAGCGGCAGGTGGTCCTACGAGCAGTACTTC. Its translation is CATTSGRWSYEQYF.

In nucleotides, the CDR3 is TGTGCCAGCTCCAGGACTAGCGGTTACAATGAGCAGTTCTTC. Protein: CASSRTSGYNEQFF. The chain joins TRBV18 to TRBJ2-1, with 10 bases that match TRBD2. The CDR3 loop spans 14 amino acids. CDR1 is KGHSH, CDR2 LQKENI, per germline. The junction had 3 bases not matched to a gene; V was cut back by 6 bases and J by 4 bases.

This clone has only one observation. The chain uses TRBV13 and TRBJ1-4; D remains unclear. CDR1 is PRHDT and CDR2 is FYEKMQ in the germline V gene (reference sequence). The CDR3 spans 16 residues. The V end lost 3 bases, the J end lost 1 base, and 12 bases lay between the germline ends. The CDR3 DNA reads TGTGCCAGCAGCTTTCGTCGAACACAAACTAATGAAAAACTGTTTTTT. Translation gives CASSFRRTQTNEKLFF. Drawing the rest from reference TRBV13 and TRBJ1-4, the complete variable domain is AAGVIQSPRHLIKEKRETATLKCYPIPRHDTVYWYQQGPGQDPQFLISFYEKMQSDKGSIPDRFSAQQFSDYHSELNMSSLELGDSALYFCASSFRRTQTNEKLFFGSGTQLSVL.

The V call is TRBV5-5, the J call TRBJ1-1; 8 bases align to TRBD1. CDR3 length: 15 residues. Germline CDR1 SGHKS, CDR2 YYEKEE (reference sequence). Trimming cost V 2 bases and J 1 base; bases outside gene matches: 4. In nucleotides, the CDR3 is TGTGCCAGCAGCTTTTCCGGGACAGGGAACACTGAAGCTTTCTTT. Its protein product is CASSFSGTGNTEAFF. Variable domain in full (rest from reference TRBV5-5 and TRBJ1-1): DAGVTQSPTHLIKTRGQQVTLRCSPISGHKSVSWYQQVLGQGPQFIFQYYEKEERGRGNFPDRFSARQFPNYSSELNVNALLLGDSALYLCASSFSGTGNTEAFFGQGTRLTVV.

The chain couples TRBV10-3 to TRBJ1-1, with D possibly matching TRBD1 (5 bases). Trimming stripped 8 bases from V and 1 base from J, with 14 bases between. Germline V gives CDR1 ENHRY, CDR2 SYGVKD. The CDR3 totals 14 residues. CDR3 DNA: TGTGCCATCCAAAGAAACGACAGGAACACTGAAGCTTTCTTT. Protein: CAIQRNDRNTEAFF.

The genes are TRBV25-1 and TRBJ1-6; TRBD1 might be the D (6 bases). The CDR3 contains 14 residues. The ends were cut back, 2 bases at V and 13 bases at J, with 15 bases in the middle. CDR1 is MGHDK and CDR2 is SYGVNS in the germline V gene. For the CDR3, the DNA is TGTGCCAGCAGTGAACCCGGGACACATGGGCCCCTCCACTTT. Amino acids: CASSEPGTHGPLHF.

The chain has TRBV6-1 and TRBJ2-7, with D unclear. Germline CDR1 reads MNHNS; CDR2 reads SASEGT. Trimming removed 5 bases at V and 7 bases at J, with 15 bases between. The CDR3 spans 13 residues. As DNA, the CDR3 is TGTGCCAGCAGTCCCCAACGGGTGGGGGAGCAGTACTTC. As protein: CASSPQRVGEQYF.

The sample holds one count of this clone. The CDR3 DNA is TGTGCCAGTACCTCCGGGCGCTCTGGAAACACCATATATTTT. Its translation is CASTSGRSGNTIYF. The V call is TRBV19, the J call TRBJ1-3; D not resolved. Trimming left V 7 bases short and J 0 bases short, with 10 bases between. The CDR3 runs to 14 residues. Per the germline V gene, CDR1 is LNHDA and CDR2 is SQIVND (reference sequence).

The gene calls are TRBV23-1 and TRBJ1-1; TRBD1 matches at 9 bases. TRBV23-1 is filed as an ORF, its function uncertain. The CDR3 consists of 16 residues. V shed 3 bases, J shed 2 bases, and the junction held 7 bases outside the gene matches. The CDR3 sequence is CASSHPGQGQNTEAFF. The CDR3 nucleotides are TGCGCCAGCAGTCACCCGGGACAGGGACAAAACACTGAAGCTTTCTTT.

V and J are TRBV18 and TRBJ2-7; 7 positions match TRBD2. Trimming removed 3 bases from V and 3 bases from J; junction bases left unmatched: 8. This CDR3 comprises 15 residues. Germline CDR1 is KGHSH and CDR2 is LQKENI. The CDR3 DNA follows: TGTGCCAGCTCACCCGGTCTAGCGGCCTTCTACGAGCAGTACTTC. Its protein is CASSPGLAAFYEQYF.

Concerning this clone itself: A junction boundary mismatches the germline segment, possibly from a read error. This chain links TRBV11-2 with TRBJ1-5; possibly TRBD1 for D (5 bases). The CDR3 covers 15 residues. Germline values: CDR1 SGHAT, CDR2 FQNNGV. CDR3 sequence: CASSLDQGSHQPQHF. The CDR3 nucleotides are TGTGCCAGCAGCTTAGATCAGGGTAGCCATCAGCCCCAGCATTTT.

The CDR3 region has the DNA TGTGCCAGCAGCGATAGAGGGACGGCCGGCGAGCAGTACTTC. This codes for CASSDRGTAGEQYF. The chain carries TRBV7-6 and TRBJ2-7; the D call may be TRBD1 or TRBD2 (5 bases each). CDR1 is SGHVS, CDR2 FNYEAQ, per germline. The CDR3 sequence is 14 residues long. The V end lost 5 bases, the J end lost 6 bases, and 17 bases lay between the germline ends.

The rearrangement joins TRBV5-1 to TRBJ1-4; 7 positions match TRBD1. Trimming removed 0 bases from V and 8 bases from J; junction bases left unmatched: 7. The germline V gene encodes CDR1 SGHRS and CDR2 YFSETQ. This CDR3 has 15 residues. DNA for the CDR3: TGCGCCAGCAGCTTGGGTAGGGCAGGGGGAGAAAAACTGTTTTTT. Translation: CASSLGRAGGEKLFF.

The chain is built from TRBV11-2 and TRBJ1-5; no reliable D call. Germline V lookup: CDR1 SGHAT, CDR2 FQNNGV. This CDR3 has 12 amino acids. The germline V and J ends were trimmed by 1 base and 4 bases, with 2 bases remaining between them. The CDR3 coding sequence is TGTGCCAGCAGCTTAGGGAATCAGCCCCAGCATTTT. As protein: CASSLGNQPQHF.

The gene calls are TRBV5-1 and TRBJ2-1; D is undetermined. V lost 6 bases to trimming and J lost 4 bases, with 14 bases between them. Per germline, CDR1 SGHRS and CDR2 YFSETQ. This CDR3 is built from 14 residues. The CDR3 loop is CASIPGLGYNEQFF. The CDR3 DNA reads TGCGCCAGCATCCCGGGTCTGGGGTACAATGAGCAGTTCTTC.

The V and J genes are TRBV6-6 and TRBJ1-5; unclear D gene. CDR1 and CDR2 from the germline V gene are MNHNY and SVGAGI (reference sequence). The CDR3 loop spans 15 amino acids. The V end lost 0 bases, the J end lost 6 bases, and 12 bases lay between the germline ends. The CDR3: CASSYSAAGIQPQHF. The DNA for the CDR3 is TGTGCCAGCAGTTACTCGGCGGCCGGCATTCAGCCCCAGCATTTT.

The V call is TRBV12-3 or TRBV12-4, the J call TRBJ1-3; 8 nucleotides line up with TRBD1. V lost 8 bases to trimming and J lost 6 bases; unmatched junction nucleotides: 3. CDR3 length: 12 residues. The CDR3 is CASATGANTIYF. The CDR3 coding sequence is TGTGCCAGCGCGACAGGGGCAAACACCATATATTTT.

The V and J genes are TRBV5-4 and TRBJ1-5; D is possibly TRBD1 (5 bases). Per the germline V gene, CDR1 is SGHNT and CDR2 is YYREEE (reference sequence). V was shortened by 1 base and J by 13 bases, with 15 bases between the two germline ends. The CDR3 spans 13 residues. The CDR3 protein is CASSLMGQRVQHF. CDR3 DNA sequence: TGTGCCAGCAGCTTGATGGGGCAAAGGGTGCAGCATTTT.

This chain uses TRBV27 with TRBJ1-5; tentatively, D is TRBD1 (5 bases). This CDR3 contains 15 residues. Trimming shortened V by 3 bases and J by 4 bases, and 13 bases separated the two germline ends. Germline V CDR1 and CDR2: MNHEY, SMNVEV (reference sequence). The CDR3 nucleotides read TGTGCCAGCAGTTTGTTGGGTGGACAAAATCAGCCCCAGCATTTT. Protein: CASSLLGGQNQPQHF.

This sequence joins TRBV19 and TRBJ2-3; D gene uncertain. The germline V gene encodes CDR1 LNHDA and CDR2 SQIVND (reference sequence). The V gene lost 5 bases and the J gene lost 3 bases, with 9 bases spanning the gap. The CDR3 length is 13 residues. The CDR3 loop reads CASSLSETDTQYF. In DNA, the CDR3 is TGTGCCAGTAGTCTCAGCGAGACAGATACGCAGTATTTT.

V is TRBV11-2 and J is TRBJ2-1, with 10 bases aligning to TRBD2. V trimming: 6 bases; J trimming: 4 bases; junction bases outside the gene matches: 9. This CDR3 contains 16 residues. Germline V CDR1 and CDR2: SGHAT, FQNNGV. CDR3 in amino acids: CASSTSGADRYNEQFF. CDR3 DNA sequence: TGTGCCAGCAGTACTAGCGGGGCCGACCGTTACAATGAGCAGTTCTTC.

This rearrangement joins TRBV3-1 (or the pseudogene TRBV3-2) to TRBJ1-3; D may be TRBD1 (5 bases). CDR1 is LGHDT, CDR2 YNNKEL, per germline (reference sequence). Trimming took off 4 bases at V and 7 bases at J, with 17 bases between the two ends. This CDR3 region has 15 residues. CDR3 sequence: CASSPPGLGGNTIYF. The CDR3 region has the DNA TGTGCCAGCAGCCCTCCGGGTCTTGGGGGGAACACCATATATTTT.